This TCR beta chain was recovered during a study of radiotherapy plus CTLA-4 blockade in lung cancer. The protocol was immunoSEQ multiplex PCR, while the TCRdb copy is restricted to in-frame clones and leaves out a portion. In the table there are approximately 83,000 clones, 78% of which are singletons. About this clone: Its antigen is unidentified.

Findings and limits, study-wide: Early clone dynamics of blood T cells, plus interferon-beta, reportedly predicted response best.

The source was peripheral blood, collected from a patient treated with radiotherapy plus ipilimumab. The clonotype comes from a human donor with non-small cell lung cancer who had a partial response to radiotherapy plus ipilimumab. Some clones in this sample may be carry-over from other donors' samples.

DNA for the CDR3: TGCGCCAGTCCACAGCTGGCTTATACCTACAATGAGCAGTTCTTC. Its translation is CASPQLAYTYNEQFF. V and J are TRBV10-1 and TRBJ2-1; D is unclear. The CDR3 is 15 residues long. V lost 9 bases, J lost 2 bases, and 17 bases lay in between. Per the germline V gene, CDR1 is WNHNN and CDR2 is SYGVQD (reference sequence).